These T cell receptor beta chains were read from a single sample in a study of blood T cell repertoires in COVID-19. The repertoire was sequenced with immunoSEQ multiplex PCR; TCRdb's copy has only in-frame clones and lacks some. The table has tens of thousands of clones, 85% to 90% seen once. Sequencing was carried out using peripheral blood. Source of these receptors: a middle-aged man with acute or convalescent COVID-19. CDR3s include the opening cysteine and the closing phenylalanine or tryptophan. Each record gives: J gene, V gene, clone size, D gene, CDR3 DNA, CDR3 protein. The D gene is left open where the match is weak. Size tells how often a clone was seen (once, few, many) or the class of an expanded clone, and some rows leave it out.

TRBJ1-6 TRBV7-9 - TRBD1 TGTGCCAGCAGCCCTCCGGGACAGAACTCACCCCTCCACTTT CASSPPGQNSPLHF
TRBJ2-2 TRBV10-2 - - TGCGCCAGTGTGACAGCTGCGAACACCGGGGAGCTGTTTTTT CASVTAANTGELFF
TRBJ1-2 TRBV27 - - TGTGCCAGCAGTTTATCATCGAGCTATGGCTACACCTTC CASSLSSSYGYTF
TRBJ2-2 TRBV12-3/TRBV12-4 - - TGTGCCAGCAGTTTAGGTGGGCCCGGGGAGCTGTTTTTT CASSLGGPGELFF
TRBJ1-2 TRBV14 - - TGTGCCAGCAGCCCGTACAGGGTCTATGGCTACACCTTC CASSPYRVYGYTF
TRBJ1-1 TRBV10-3 few - TGTGCCATCAGGGGGGGGGACTACACTGAAGCTTTCTTT CAIRGGDYTEAFF
TRBJ1-2 TRBV5-1 - TRBD1 TGCGCCAGCGCGACAGGGGGAAGCTATGGCTACACCTTC CASATGGSYGYTF
TRBJ2-7 TRBV19 - - TGTGCCAGTAGGAGGGACTGGGATCCCGAGCAGTACTTC CASRRDWDPEQYF
TRBJ2-1 TRBV2 - TRBD2 TGTGCCAGCAGCGGACTAGCGGGAATAGGGGTTGAGCAGTTCTTC CASSGLAGIGVEQFF
TRBJ2-1 TRBV7-9 - TRBD2 TGTGCCAGCAGCTTAGTCCCGGGGGGGGTCGACGATGAGCAGTTCTTC CASSLVPGGVDDEQFF
TRBJ1-3 TRBV6-5 - TRBD1 TGTGCCAGCAGGACAGGGGGTCAAGGAAACACCATATATTTT CASRTGGQGNTIYF
TRBJ1-2 TRBV15 - - TGTGCCACCAGCAGAGATCGAACAGGCCCCTACTATGGCTACACCTTC CATSRDRTGPYYGYTF
TRBJ2-4 TRBV30 - - TGTGCCTGGAGTTCCCCTAGCCGACGAACCATAACGGCCAAAAACATTCAGTACTTC CAWSSPSRRTITAKNIQYF
TRBJ2-1 TRBV9 - TRBD2 TGTGCCAGCACGACTAGCGGGGGGGTTTACAATGAGCAGTTCTTC CASTTSGGVYNEQFF
TRBJ2-3 TRBV9 - - TGTGCCAGCAGCGTAGTCGGGGGTACGCAGTATTTT CASSVVGGTQYF
TRBJ2-3 TRBV27 - TRBD1 TGTGCCAGCTCCGGGACAGATGAAGATACGCAGTATTTT CASSGTDEDTQYF
TRBJ2-2 TRBV18 few TRBD1 TGTGCCAGCTCACTCCCCGAGGGACAGGGGAACACCGGGGAGCTGTTTTTT CASSLPEGQGNTGELFF
TRBJ2-5 TRBV11-2 - - TGTGCCAGCAGCCCCTCCGGGACTACAGGGGAGACCCAGTACTTC CASSPSGTTGETQYF